Following are 12 T cell receptor beta chains from one sample sequenced in a study of shared clonotypes between healthy human individuals. In the naive CD8 group, cells lacked CD45RO and were positively selected for CCR7, so terminally differentiated effector memory CD45RA+ cells were left out. The assay was immunoSEQ multiplex PCR, and TCRdb's table has in-frame clones only and misses some. The sample includes about 1,900,000 clones, over 85% of them seen just once. Sequences were obtained from naive CD8+ T cells sorted from blood. These receptors came from a man younger than 30 in good health.

The genes are TRBV7-9 and TRBJ2-3, with a weak D call TRBD1 (7 bases). CDR3 length: 16 amino acids. Trimming took 0 bases from V and 2 from J, leaving 12 bases between them. Germline CDR1 is SEHNR and CDR2 is FQNEAQ (reference sequence). CDR3 region: CASSLAQGGTTDTQYF. The CDR3 region has the DNA TGTGCCAGCAGCTTAGCGCAGGGGGGAACCACAGATACGCAGTATTTT.

J is TRBJ2-1 and V is TRBV5-6; D not certain. V lost 4 bases and J lost 9, with 26 bases in between. The CDR3 is 17 residues long. Germline loops: CDR1 SGHDT, CDR2 YYEEEE. The CDR3 DNA sequence: TGTGCCAGCAGCCTGGGTCAAAGTTTCTGGGAAGTGGCTGAGCAGTTCTTC. Amino acids: CASSLGQSFWEVAEQFF.

The chain employs TRBV27 and TRBJ2-3; D possibly corresponds to TRBD2 (6 bases). The CDR3 covers 17 residues. CDR1 is MNHEY, CDR2 SMNVEV, per germline (reference sequence). The V end was cut by 4 bases, the J end by 6 bases, with 23 bases between. The CDR3 is CASSSGTVGPFWDTQYF. The CDR3, as DNA: TGTGCCAGCAGTTCTGGGACTGTGGGGCCCTTTTGGGATACGCAGTATTTT.

Concerning this clone itself: The same CDR3 arises from other DNA sequences in this sample as well. V gene TRBV27 combines with J gene TRBJ1-5; unclear D gene. V was clipped by 3 bases and J by 0 bases, with 9 bases between them. This CDR3 has 15 amino acids. Looked up from germline, CDR1 is MNHEY and CDR2 is SMNVEV (reference sequence). The CDR3 loop reads CASSLVGPSNQPQHF. CDR3 bases: TGTGCCAGCAGTTTGGTAGGGCCTAGCAATCAGCCCCAGCATTTT.

Written as DNA, the CDR3 is TGTGCCAGCAGCTATTCCGAGAGCTCCTACAATGAGCAGTTCTTC. It encodes CASSYSESSYNEQFF. The rearrangement joins TRBV27 to TRBJ2-1; the D is unclear. The CDR3 has 15 amino acids. The V end lost 6 bases, the J end lost 0 bases, and 12 bases lay between the germline ends. In germline, CDR1 is MNHEY, CDR2 SMNVEV (reference sequence).

CDR3 loop: CASSQVRGSNQPQHF. The DNA of the CDR3 is TGCGCCAGCAGCCAAGTACGGGGTAGCAATCAGCCCCAGCATTTT. The chain employs TRBV4-1 and TRBJ1-5; no clear D gene. This CDR3 has 15 amino acids. The germline gives CDR1 MGHRA, CDR2 YSYEKL. The V end lost 1 base, the J end lost 0 bases, and 7 bases lay between the germline ends.

The chain combines TRBV5-5 with TRBJ1-6, with D unclear. V lost 2 bases and J 5 bases, leaving 8 bases between the germline ends. CDR3 length: 14 amino acids. Germline V gene data show CDR1 as SGHKS and CDR2 as YYEKEE (reference sequence). CDR3 in amino acids: CASSLEPDNSPLHF. CDR3 nucleotides: TGTGCCAGCAGCTTAGAACCCGATAATTCACCCCTCCACTTT.

Details on this clone: Other nucleotide sequences from this sample produce the same CDR3. The chain couples TRBV27 to TRBJ2-7; 8 bases are shared with TRBD2. V dropped 0 bases and J dropped 7; count of bases not matched to a gene: 8. Looked up from germline, CDR1 is MNHEY and CDR2 is SMNVEV (reference sequence). The CDR3 has 15 residues. The DNA for the CDR3 is TGTGCCAGCAGTTTATCTCCAGCGGGAGCGGGTGAGCAGTACTTC. Translating gives CASSLSPAGAGEQYF.

Concerning this clone: This CDR3 is also generated by other DNA sequences in the sample. The chain has TRBV5-6 and TRBJ1-4; 8 nucleotides align to TRBD1. Germline lookup yields CDR1 SGHDT and CDR2 YYEEEE. The CDR3 runs to 14 residues. The V segment lost 4 bases and the J segment 8 bases; nucleotides outside the gene matches: 7. CDR3 DNA: TGTGCCAGCAGCCTCGGACAGGGCAGGGAAAAACTGTTTTTT. This translates into CASSLGQGREKLFF.

This clone has only one observation. The chain links TRBV7-6 to TRBJ2-1; TRBD2 matches at 11 bases. With 4 bases clipped from V and 1 base from J, the junction kept 6 bases outside the gene matches. Germline V CDR1 and CDR2: SGHVS, FNYEAQ. This CDR3 is 17 amino acids long. CDR3 protein: CASSWVLAGASYNEQFF. The CDR3 DNA is TGTGCCAGCAGCTGGGTACTAGCGGGAGCGTCCTACAATGAGCAGTTCTTC. The full variable domain, completed using reference TRBV7-6 and TRBJ2-1, is GAGVSQSPRYKVTKRGQDVALRCDPISGHVSLYWYRQALGQGPEFLTYFNYEAQQDKSGLPNDRFSAERPEGSISTLTIQRTEQRDSAMYRCASSWVLAGASYNEQFFGPGTRLTVL.

As concerns this clone: Possible read error: a much larger clone is one base away. The chain employs TRBV7-3 and TRBJ2-7, with D hard to call. With 2 bases removed from V and 0 bases from J, the gap between germline ends came to 5 bases. The CDR3 length is 13 residues. Per the germline V gene, CDR1 is SGHTA and CDR2 is FQGTGA. The CDR3 region has the DNA TGTGCCAGCAGCTTAGAAAGCTCCTACGAGCAGTACTTC. Translation: CASSLESSYEQYF.

Details on this clone: Additional DNA sequences in this sample encode the identical CDR3. V gene TRBV4-1 combines with J gene TRBJ2-2; weak D call: TRBD2 (6 bases). CDR1 MGHRA and CDR2 YSYEKL come from the germline V gene. The CDR3 spans 14 residues. V was clipped by 3 bases and J by 2 bases, with 7 bases between them. In nucleotides, the CDR3 is TGCGCCAGCAGCCAGGGACTTAACACCGGGGAGCTGTTTTTT. Protein sequence: CASSQGLNTGELFF.